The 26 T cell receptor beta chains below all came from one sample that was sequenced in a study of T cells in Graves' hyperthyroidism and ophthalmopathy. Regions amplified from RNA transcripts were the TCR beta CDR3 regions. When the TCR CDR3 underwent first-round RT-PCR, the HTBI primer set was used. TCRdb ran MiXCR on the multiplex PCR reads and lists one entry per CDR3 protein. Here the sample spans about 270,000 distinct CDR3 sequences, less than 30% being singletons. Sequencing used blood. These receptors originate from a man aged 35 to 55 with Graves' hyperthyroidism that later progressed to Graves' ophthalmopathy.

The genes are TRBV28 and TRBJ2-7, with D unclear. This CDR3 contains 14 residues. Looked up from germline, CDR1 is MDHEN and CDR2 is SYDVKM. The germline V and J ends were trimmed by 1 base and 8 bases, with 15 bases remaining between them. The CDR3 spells CASSLSVGKGQQYF. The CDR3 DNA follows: TGTGCCAGCAGTTTATCGGTGGGAAAAGGACAGCAGTACTTC.

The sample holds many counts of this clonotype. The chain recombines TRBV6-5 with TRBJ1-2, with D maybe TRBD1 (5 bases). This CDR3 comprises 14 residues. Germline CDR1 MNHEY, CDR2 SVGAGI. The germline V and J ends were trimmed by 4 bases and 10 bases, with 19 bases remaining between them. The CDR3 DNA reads TGTGCCAGCAGTTTCCAGGGTGGCGGCGAAATCTACACCTTC. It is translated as CASSFQGGGEIYTF.

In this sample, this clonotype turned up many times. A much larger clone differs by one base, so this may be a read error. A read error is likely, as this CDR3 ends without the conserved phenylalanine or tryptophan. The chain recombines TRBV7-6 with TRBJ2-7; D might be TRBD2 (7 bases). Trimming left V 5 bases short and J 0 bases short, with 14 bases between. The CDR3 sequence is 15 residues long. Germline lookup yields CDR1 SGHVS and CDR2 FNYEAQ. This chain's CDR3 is CASSPGGRPSYEQYS. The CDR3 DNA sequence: TGTGCCAGCAGCCCCGGGGGGCGGCCCTCCTACGAGCAGTACTCC.

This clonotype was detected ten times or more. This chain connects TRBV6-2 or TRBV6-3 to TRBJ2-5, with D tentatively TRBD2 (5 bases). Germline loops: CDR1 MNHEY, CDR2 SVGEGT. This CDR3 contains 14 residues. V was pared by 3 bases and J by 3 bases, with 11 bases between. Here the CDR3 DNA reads TGTGCCAGCAGTTATGCGGGTTCCGAAGAGACCCAGTACTTC. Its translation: CASSYAGSEETQYF.

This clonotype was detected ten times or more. CDR3 amino acids: CASSQGAANYGYTF. The CDR3 DNA follows: TGTGCCAGCAGCCAAGGGGCAGCTAACTATGGCTACACCTTC. The J gene is TRBJ1-2, the V gene TRBV3-1; D gene unclear. CDR1 is LGHDT, CDR2 YNNKEL, per germline (reference sequence). This CDR3 is built from 14 residues. V lost 1 base and J 0 bases, leaving 6 bases between the germline ends.

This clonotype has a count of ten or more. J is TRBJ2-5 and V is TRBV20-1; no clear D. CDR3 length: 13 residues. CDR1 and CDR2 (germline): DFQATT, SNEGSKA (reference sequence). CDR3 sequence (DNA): TGCCTTGTAAGGCGGATTAACCAAGAGACCCAGTACTTC. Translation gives CLVRRINQETQYF.

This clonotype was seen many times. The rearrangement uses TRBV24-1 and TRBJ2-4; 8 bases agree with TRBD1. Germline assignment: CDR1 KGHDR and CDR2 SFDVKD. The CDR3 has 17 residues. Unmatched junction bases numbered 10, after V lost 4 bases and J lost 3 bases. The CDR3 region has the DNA TGTGCCACCAGTGAATACTCCCAGGGGGCCGGCAAAAACATTCAGTACTTC. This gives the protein CATSEYSQGAGKNIQYF.

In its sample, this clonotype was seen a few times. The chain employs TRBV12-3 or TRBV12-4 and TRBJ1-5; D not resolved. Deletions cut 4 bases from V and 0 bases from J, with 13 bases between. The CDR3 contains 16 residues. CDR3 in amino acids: CASSSSDRLSNQPQHF. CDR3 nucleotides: TGTGCCAGCAGTTCCTCGGACCGACTTAGCAATCAGCCCCAGCATTTT.

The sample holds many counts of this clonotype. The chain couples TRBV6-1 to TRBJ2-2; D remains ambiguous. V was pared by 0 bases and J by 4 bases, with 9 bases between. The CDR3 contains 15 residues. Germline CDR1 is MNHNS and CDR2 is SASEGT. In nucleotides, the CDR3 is TGTGCCAGCAGTGAAGCTGGGATTAGCACCGGGGAGCTGTTTTTT. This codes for CASSEAGISTGELFF.

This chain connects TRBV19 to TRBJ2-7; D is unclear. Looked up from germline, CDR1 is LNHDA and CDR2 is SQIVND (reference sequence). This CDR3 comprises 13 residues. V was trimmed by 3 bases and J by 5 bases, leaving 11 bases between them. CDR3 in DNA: TGTGCCAGTAGTATGCAGAGATGGGACGAGCAGTACTTC. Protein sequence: CASSMQRWDEQYF.

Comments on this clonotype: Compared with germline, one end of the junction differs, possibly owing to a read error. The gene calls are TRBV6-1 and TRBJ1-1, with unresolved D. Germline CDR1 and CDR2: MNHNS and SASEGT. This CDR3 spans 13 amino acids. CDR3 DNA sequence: TGTACCAGCAGTGATAGAAAGAACACTGAAGCTTTCTTT. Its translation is CTSSDRKNTEAFF.

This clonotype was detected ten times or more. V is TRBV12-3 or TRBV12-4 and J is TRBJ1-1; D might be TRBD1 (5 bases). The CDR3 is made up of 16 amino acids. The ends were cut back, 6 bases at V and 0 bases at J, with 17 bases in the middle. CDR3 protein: CASSPPGLTMNTEAFF. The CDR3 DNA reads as TGTGCCAGCAGCCCCCCGGGGCTTACCATGAACACTGAAGCTTTCTTT.

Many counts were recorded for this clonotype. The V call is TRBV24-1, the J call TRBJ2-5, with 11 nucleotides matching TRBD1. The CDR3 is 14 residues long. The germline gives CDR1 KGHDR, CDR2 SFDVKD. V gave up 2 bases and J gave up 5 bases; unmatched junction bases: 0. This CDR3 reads CATSDWDRGETQYF. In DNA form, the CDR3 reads TGTGCCACCAGTGATTGGGACAGGGGGGAGACCCAGTACTTC.

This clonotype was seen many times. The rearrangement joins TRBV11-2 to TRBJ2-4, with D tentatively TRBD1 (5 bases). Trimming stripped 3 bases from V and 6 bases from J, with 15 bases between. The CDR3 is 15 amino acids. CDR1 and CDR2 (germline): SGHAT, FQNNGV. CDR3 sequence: CASSFSPGPTNIQYF. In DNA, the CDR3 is TGTGCCAGCAGCTTTTCCCCAGGGCCTACAAACATTCAGTACTTC.

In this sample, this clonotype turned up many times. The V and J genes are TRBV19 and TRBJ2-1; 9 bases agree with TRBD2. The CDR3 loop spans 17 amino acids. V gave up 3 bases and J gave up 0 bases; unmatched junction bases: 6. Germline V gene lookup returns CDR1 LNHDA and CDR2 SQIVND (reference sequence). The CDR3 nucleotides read TGTGCCAGTAGTATCCTAGCGGGAACATACTCCTACAATGAGCAGTTCTTC. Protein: CASSILAGTYSYNEQFF.

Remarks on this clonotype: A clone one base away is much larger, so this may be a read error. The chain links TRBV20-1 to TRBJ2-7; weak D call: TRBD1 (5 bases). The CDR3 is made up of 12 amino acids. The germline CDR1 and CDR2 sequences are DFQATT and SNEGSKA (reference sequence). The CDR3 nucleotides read TGCAGTGCTAGAGATTGGGGCTACGGGCAGTACTTC. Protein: CSARDWGYGQYF.

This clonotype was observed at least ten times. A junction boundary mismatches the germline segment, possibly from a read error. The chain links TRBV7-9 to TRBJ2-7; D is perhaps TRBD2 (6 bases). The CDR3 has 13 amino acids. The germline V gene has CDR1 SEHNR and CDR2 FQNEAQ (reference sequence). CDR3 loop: CASSPFGGVEQYF. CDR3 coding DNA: TGCGCCAGCAGCCCATTCGGGGGAGTTGAGCAGTACTTC.

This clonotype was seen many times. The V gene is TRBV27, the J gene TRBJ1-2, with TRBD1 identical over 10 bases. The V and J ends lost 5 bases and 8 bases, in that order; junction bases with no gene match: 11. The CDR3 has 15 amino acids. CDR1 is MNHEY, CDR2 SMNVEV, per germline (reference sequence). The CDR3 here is CASSIDRGHRQGYTF. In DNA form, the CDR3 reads TGTGCCAGCAGTATTGACAGGGGGCATAGACAGGGCTACACCTTC.

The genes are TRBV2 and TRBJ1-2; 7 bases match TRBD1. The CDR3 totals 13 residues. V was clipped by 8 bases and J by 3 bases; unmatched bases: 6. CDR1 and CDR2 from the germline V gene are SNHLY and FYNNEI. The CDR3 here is CASRGDSDYGYTF. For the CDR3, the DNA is TGTGCCAGCCGGGGGGACAGTGACTATGGCTACACCTTC. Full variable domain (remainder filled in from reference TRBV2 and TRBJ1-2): EPEVTQTPSHQVTQMGQEVILRCVPISNHLYFYWYRQILGQKVEFLVSFYNNEISEKSEIFDDQFSVERPDGSNFTLKIRSTKLEDSAMYFCASRGDSDYGYTFGSGTRLTVV.

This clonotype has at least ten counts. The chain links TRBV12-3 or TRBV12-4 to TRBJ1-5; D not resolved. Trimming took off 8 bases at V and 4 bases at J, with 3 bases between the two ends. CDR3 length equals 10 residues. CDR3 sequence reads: CASGNQPQHF. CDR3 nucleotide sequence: TGTGCCAGCGGTAATCAGCCCCAGCATTTT.

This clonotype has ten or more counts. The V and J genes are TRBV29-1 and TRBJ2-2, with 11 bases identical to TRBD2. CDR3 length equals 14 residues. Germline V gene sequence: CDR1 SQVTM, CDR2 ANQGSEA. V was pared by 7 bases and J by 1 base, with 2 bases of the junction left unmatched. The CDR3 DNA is TGCAGCGCCGGGACTAGCGGGAACACCGGGGAGCTGTTTTTT. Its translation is CSAGTSGNTGELFF.

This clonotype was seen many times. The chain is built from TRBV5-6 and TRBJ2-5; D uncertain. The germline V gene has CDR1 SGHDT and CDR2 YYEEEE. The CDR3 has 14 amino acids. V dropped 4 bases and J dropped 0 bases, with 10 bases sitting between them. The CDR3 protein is CASSGRTYQETQYF. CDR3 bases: TGTGCCAGCAGCGGACGGACGTACCAAGAGACCCAGTACTTC.

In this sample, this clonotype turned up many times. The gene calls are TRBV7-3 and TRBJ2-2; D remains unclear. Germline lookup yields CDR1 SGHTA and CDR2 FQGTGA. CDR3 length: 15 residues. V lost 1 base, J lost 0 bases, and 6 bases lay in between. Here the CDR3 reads CASSLSSANTGELFF. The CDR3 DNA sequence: TGTGCCAGCAGCTTAAGCTCCGCGAACACCGGGGAGCTGTTTTTT.

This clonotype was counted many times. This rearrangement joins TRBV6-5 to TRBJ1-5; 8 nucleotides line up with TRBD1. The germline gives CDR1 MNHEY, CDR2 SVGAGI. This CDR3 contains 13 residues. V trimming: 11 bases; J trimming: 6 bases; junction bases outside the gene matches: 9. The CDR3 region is CAEGRQGPQPQHF. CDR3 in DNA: TGTGCCGAAGGGAGACAGGGGCCTCAGCCCCAGCATTTT.

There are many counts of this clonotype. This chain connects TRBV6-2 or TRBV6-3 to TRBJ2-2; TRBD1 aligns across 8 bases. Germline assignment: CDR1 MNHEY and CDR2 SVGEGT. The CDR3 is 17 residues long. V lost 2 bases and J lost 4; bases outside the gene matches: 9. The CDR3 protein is CASSYRRTGTGTGELFF. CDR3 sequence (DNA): TGTGCCAGCAGTTACCGTCGGACAGGGACAGGCACCGGGGAGCTGTTTTTT.

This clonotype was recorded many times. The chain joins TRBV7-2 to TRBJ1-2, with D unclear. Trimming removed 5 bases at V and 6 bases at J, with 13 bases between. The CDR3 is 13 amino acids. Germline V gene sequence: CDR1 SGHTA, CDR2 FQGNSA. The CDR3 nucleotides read TGTGCCAGCAGCCTCTTACGGATGGATGGCTACACCTTC. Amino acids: CASSLLRMDGYTF.